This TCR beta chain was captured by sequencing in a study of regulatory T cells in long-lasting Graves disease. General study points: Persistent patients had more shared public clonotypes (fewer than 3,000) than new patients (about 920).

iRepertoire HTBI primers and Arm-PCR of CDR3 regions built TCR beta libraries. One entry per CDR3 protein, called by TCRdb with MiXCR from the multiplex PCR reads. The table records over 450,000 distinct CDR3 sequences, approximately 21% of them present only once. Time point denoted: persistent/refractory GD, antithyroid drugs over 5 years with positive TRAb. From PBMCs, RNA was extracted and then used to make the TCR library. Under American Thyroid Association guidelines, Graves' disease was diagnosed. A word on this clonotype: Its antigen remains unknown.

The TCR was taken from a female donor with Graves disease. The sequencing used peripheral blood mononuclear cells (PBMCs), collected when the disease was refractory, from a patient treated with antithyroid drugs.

The CDR3: CSARSDTGGAGQPQHF. DNA for the CDR3: TGCAGTGCTAGATCCGATACAGGGGGCGCGGGTCAGCCCCAGCATTTT. This chain joins TRBV20-1 and TRBJ1-5, with 9 bases that match TRBD1. The J segment lost 6 bases and the V segment lost 2 bases, leaving 11 bases of the junction unmatched. CDR3 length: 16 amino acids. The germline V gene encodes CDR1 DFQATT and CDR2 SNEGSKA (reference sequence).